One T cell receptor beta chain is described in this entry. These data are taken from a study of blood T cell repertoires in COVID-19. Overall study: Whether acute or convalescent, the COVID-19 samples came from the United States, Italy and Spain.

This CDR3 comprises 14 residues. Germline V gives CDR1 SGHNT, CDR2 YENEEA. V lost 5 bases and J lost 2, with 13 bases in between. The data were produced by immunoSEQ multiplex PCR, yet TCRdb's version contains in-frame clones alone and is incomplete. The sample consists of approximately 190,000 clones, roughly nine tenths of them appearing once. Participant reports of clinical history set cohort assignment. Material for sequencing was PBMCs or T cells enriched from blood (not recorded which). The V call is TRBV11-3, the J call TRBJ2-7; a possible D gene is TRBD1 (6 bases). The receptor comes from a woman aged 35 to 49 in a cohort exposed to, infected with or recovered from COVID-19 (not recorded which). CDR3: CASSPRDTTYEQYF. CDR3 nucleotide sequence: TGTGCCAGCAGCCCCCGGGACACAACCTACGAGCAGTACTTC.